This TCR beta chain was found in a study of shared clonotypes between healthy human individuals. Study in general: The cohort had a couple of women and a few men, ages 18 to 49. Per donor, CD8 memory used one plate, CD8 naive used two, CD4 memory used three and CD4 naive used three.

This CDR3 is built from 15 residues. CDR1 and CDR2 from the germline V gene are SGDLS and YYNGEE. Clones were sequenced by immunoSEQ multiplex PCR, and TCRdb holds only the in-frame ones, with some missing. Seen here are about 2 million clones, just under 95% observed once, and the top ten hold 0.9% to 1.4%. Positively selected for CCR7, the CD45RO-negative cells used as naive CD8 cells excluded terminally differentiated effector memory CD45RA+ cells. The receptor was derived from a man aged 18 to 30 in good health. This rearrangement joins TRBV9 to TRBJ2-5; D is possibly TRBD1 or TRBD2 (5 bases each). Near its end, the DNA agrees better with TRBJ2-7, so the J call may be wrong. The sample comprised naive CD8+ T cells sorted from blood. CDR3 residues: CASSVAWGSSYEQYF. The CDR3 DNA reads as TGTGCCAGCAGCGTAGCCTGGGGGAGCTCCTACGAGCAGTACTTC.